The 20 T cell receptor beta chains given below trace back to one sample, sequenced in a study of T-cell reconstitution after alpha-beta-depleted transplantation in children. Unique molecular identifiers were built into the TCRbeta library. TCRdb re-called the PCR reads through MiXCR, storing one row per CDR3 protein. The sample comprises some 600,000 distinct CDR3 sequences, 10% to 15% of which are singletons, and around 2.2% rests with the top ten. The input for sequencing was PBMCs, mostly from graft donor cells, taken 360 days after TCRalphabeta/CD19-depleted stem cell transplant. These receptors were obtained from a male patient younger than 18 who had a stem cell transplant for acute myeloid leukemia, so the T cells may come from the graft donor.

This clonotype has a count of ten or more. J is TRBJ2-7 and V is TRBV7-9; 10 bases agree with TRBD2. CDR1 is SEHNR, CDR2 FQNEAQ, per germline (reference sequence). The trim removed 2 bases at V and 0 bases at J, leaving 7 bases unmatched. The CDR3 loop spans 17 amino acids. As DNA, the CDR3 is TGTGCCAGCAGCTTACCCCCAACTAGCGGGGTCTCCTACGAGCAGTACTTC. Translating it yields CASSLPPTSGVSYEQYF.

The chain carries TRBV4-3 and TRBJ2-1; D not certain. The ends were cut back, 2 bases at V and 5 bases at J, with 13 bases in the middle. The CDR3 runs to 15 residues. Germline lookup yields CDR1 LGHNA and CDR2 YSLEER. CDR3 region: CASSQPRLVNNEQFF. CDR3 coding DNA: TGCGCCAGCAGCCAACCGAGACTGGTTAACAATGAGCAGTTCTTC.

This clonotype was seen at least ten times. This sequence joins TRBV12-3 or TRBV12-4 and TRBJ2-7; no reliable D call. Trimming removed 6 bases from V and 2 bases from J, with 17 bases in between. The length of the CDR3 is 15 residues. The CDR3 DNA follows: TGTGCCAGCAGCAATGGGGATCCTACCACCTACGAGCAGTACTTC. Protein product: CASSNGDPTTYEQYF.

This clonotype turned up a few times. The CDR3 spells CASNLVRGGILAKNIQYF. Written as DNA, the CDR3 is TGTGCCAGCAATTTGGTCAGGGGCGGGATTCTAGCCAAAAACATTCAGTACTTC. The chain recombines TRBV2 with TRBJ2-4; D is perhaps TRBD1 or TRBD2 (6 bases each). Germline V CDR1 and CDR2: SNHLY, FYNNEI. Trimming removed 7 bases from V and 0 bases from J, with 22 bases in between. This CDR3 is 18 amino acids long.

This clonotype turned up a few times. The rearrangement joins TRBV20-1 to TRBJ2-6; either TRBD1 or TRBD2 may supply D (6 bases each). The germline V and J ends were trimmed by 2 bases and 2 bases, with 16 bases remaining between them. The CDR3 contains 17 residues. Germline CDR1 DFQATT, CDR2 SNEGSKA (reference sequence). For the CDR3, the DNA is TGCAGTGCTAGAATGATGGGGGGCAGCCCTGGGGCCAACGTCCTGACTTTC. Encoded protein: CSARMMGGSPGANVLTF.

The chain links TRBV7-9 to TRBJ1-2, with D hard to call. Per the germline V gene, CDR1 is SEHNR and CDR2 is FQNEAQ (reference sequence). V was shortened by 10 bases and J by 1 base, with 10 bases between the two germline ends. This CDR3 contains 12 residues. Here the CDR3 DNA reads TGTGCCATCATCGGGTTTAACTATGGCTACACCTTC. Translation gives CAIIGFNYGYTF.

Comments on this clonotype: Given a much more abundant clone one base away, this may be a read error. The chain combines TRBV6-5 with TRBJ2-3; D is possibly TRBD1 (6 bases). Germline CDR1 is MNHEY and CDR2 is SVGAGI. The CDR3 runs to 14 residues. The DNA for the CDR3 is TGTGCCGGCAGTTTCAGGGGAGACACAGATACGCAGTATTTT. It yields the protein CAGSFRGDTDTQYF.

In this sample, this clonotype turned up many times. The chain couples TRBV18 to TRBJ2-7; 10 bases align to TRBD2. Germline assignment: CDR1 KGHSH and CDR2 LQKENI. V shed 3 bases and J 5 bases; nucleotides not matched to a gene: 4. The CDR3 consists of 14 residues. As DNA, the CDR3 is TGTGCCAGCTCACCTTCCGGGACTAGCGACGAGCAGTACTTC. Protein sequence: CASSPSGTSDEQYF. Full variable domain (outside the CDR3, taken from reference TRBV18 and TRBJ2-7): NAGVMQNPRHLVRRRGQEARLRCSPMKGHSHVYWYRQLPEEGLKFMVYLQKENIIDESGMPKERFSAEFPKEGPSILRIQQVVRGDSAAYFCASSPSGTSDEQYFGPGTRLTVT.

This clonotype has more than one count but fewer than ten. The chain combines TRBV20-1 with TRBJ2-1; D remains ambiguous. The length of the CDR3 is 14 residues. Between the trimmed V and J ends, which lost 4 bases and 4 bases, there was a span of 14 bases. Germline V lookup: CDR1 DFQATT, CDR2 SNEGSKA (reference sequence). DNA for the CDR3: TGCAGTGCTACAGGCAGGATTGGTTACAATGAGCAGTTCTTC. This encodes CSATGRIGYNEQFF.

V is TRBV20-1 and J is TRBJ2-7; 10 positions match TRBD2. This CDR3 region has 14 residues. Trimming cost V 4 bases and J 2 bases; bases outside gene matches: 5. Germline lookup yields CDR1 DFQATT and CDR2 SNEGSKA (reference sequence). The CDR3: CSANPGLATYEQYF. The CDR3 coding sequence is TGCAGTGCTAACCCGGGACTAGCGACCTACGAGCAGTACTTC.

This clonotype came up many times. The CDR3 region has the DNA TGTGCCACCAGCAGAGACCCGTCGGCGGGACTAGCGGGAGGTTCCTACAATGAGCAGTTCTTC. It yields the protein CATSRDPSAGLAGGSYNEQFF. J is TRBJ2-1 and V is TRBV15, with 15 bases matching TRBD2. The V gene's germline CDR1 is LNHNV and CDR2 YYDKDF (reference sequence). The CDR3 runs to 21 residues. V shed 0 bases and J 1 base; nucleotides not matched to a gene: 10.

The chain joins TRBV6-1 to TRBJ2-7; 7 bases are shared with TRBD1. The germline V gene encodes CDR1 MNHNS and CDR2 SASEGT. This CDR3 is 16 amino acids long. Unmatched junction bases numbered 8, after V lost 1 base and J lost 2 bases. The CDR3 region has the DNA TGTGCCAGCAGTGAAGTGGACAGGCTTTCTCCCTACGAGCAGTACTTC. It encodes CASSEVDRLSPYEQYF.

There are a few counts of this clonotype. The chain uses TRBV6-1 and TRBJ1-5; 10 nucleotides line up with TRBD1. V lost 6 bases and J lost 1; bases outside the gene matches: 3. CDR1 and CDR2 (germline): MNHNS, SASEGT. The length of the CDR3 is 15 residues. The CDR3 region is CASSRGQGSNQPQHF. CDR3 DNA: TGTGCCAGCAGCCGGGGACAGGGGAGCAATCAGCCCCAGCATTTT.

This chain links TRBV15 with TRBJ2-1; 7 bases are shared with TRBD2. V shed 6 bases and J 7 bases; nucleotides not matched to a gene: 9. Germline V CDR1 and CDR2: LNHNV, YYDKDF (reference sequence). This CDR3 region has 14 residues. Written as DNA, the CDR3 is TGTGCCACCAGTGGCGGGAGCGTCCCTAATGAGCAGTTCTTC. Translating gives CATSGGSVPNEQFF.

In DNA, the CDR3 is TGTGCCAGCAGCCAAGATCTCGGGGCGGGAGGTACGAGCTCCTACGAGCAGTACTTC. Protein: CASSQDLGAGGTSSYEQYF. The rearrangement joins TRBV3-1 to TRBJ2-7, with 8 nucleotides matching TRBD2. Per the germline V gene, CDR1 is LGHDT and CDR2 is YNNKEL (reference sequence). Losses at the gene ends were 0 bases for V and 0 bases for J; bases not matched to a gene: 13. This CDR3 is 19 amino acids long.

The V gene is TRBV10-3, the J gene TRBJ2-2, with 10 bases fitting TRBD1. Per the germline V gene, CDR1 is ENHRY and CDR2 is SYGVKD. CDR3 size: 17 residues. The junction had 5 bases not matched to a gene; V was cut back by 4 bases and J by 0 bases. CDR3 coding DNA: TGTGCCATCAGTGGGGACGGGACAGGGGCGAACACCGGGGAGCTGTTTTTT. Its translation is CAISGDGTGANTGELFF.

This clonotype came up many times. The chain joins TRBV24-1 to TRBJ2-7, with D possibly matching TRBD1 (6 bases). The CDR3 length is 15 residues. V lost 0 bases to trimming and J lost 4 bases, with 12 bases between them. Germline CDR1 reads KGHDR; CDR2 reads SFDVKD. In DNA, the CDR3 is TGTGCCACCAGTGATTTGCGGCAGGGGAAGTACGAGCAGTACTTC. Translating gives CATSDLRQGKYEQYF.

Only a few counts were recorded for this clonotype. V usage is TRBV5-5 and J usage is TRBJ1-2, with a tentative D call TRBD1 (5 bases). Trimming pared 2 bases from V and 3 bases from J, leaving 14 bases between. Germline V CDR1 and CDR2: SGHKS, YYEKEE (reference sequence). This CDR3 has 15 residues. CDR3 sequence (DNA): TGTGCCAGCAGCTTCGGACACGTCGGGCACTATGGCTACACCTTC. The encoded protein is CASSFGHVGHYGYTF.

The V call is TRBV28, the J call TRBJ1-2; D perhaps matches TRBD1 (5 bases). The V gene's germline CDR1 is MDHEN and CDR2 SYDVKM. Trimming removed 8 bases from V and 1 base from J, with 8 bases in between. CDR3 length equals 12 residues. For the CDR3, the DNA is TGTGCCAGCTGGGGGTTTAACTATGGCTACACCTTC. It codes for CASWGFNYGYTF.

The genes are TRBV28 and TRBJ2-2; 8 nucleotides line up with TRBD1. Germline values: CDR1 MDHEN, CDR2 SYDVKM. The CDR3 has 16 amino acids. V shed 6 bases, J shed 2 bases, and the junction held 8 bases outside the gene matches. The CDR3 loop is CASRDSGTGNTGELFF. CDR3 bases: TGTGCCAGCAGGGATTCCGGGACAGGCAACACCGGGGAGCTGTTTTTT.